A selection of T cell receptor beta chains follows, all from one sample in a study of a mutant IDH1 vaccine in newly diagnosed glioma. Profiled with immunoSEQ multiplex PCR; TCRdb holds only in-frame clones, not every one. This table has 85,000 to 100,000 clones, about 87% appearing once. The material sequenced was PBMCs, taken from a glioma patient treated with radiotherapy, temozolomide or both. These receptors came from a woman aged 50 to 60 with glioma. The conserved cysteine and the conserved F or W are not part of the CDR3 here.

v_call	j_call	cdr3_aa
TRBV4-1	TRBJ1-1	ASSQVGTTEAF
TRBV6-6	TRBJ1-2	ASSYQGRYGYT
TRBV5-1	TRBJ2-7	ASSLGNLNYEQY
TRBV5-6	TRBJ2-7	ASTHRTGLSYEQY
TRBV28	TRBJ2-7	ASSLVLAEIYEQY
TRBV5-1	TRBJ2-7	ASKGGDYEQY
TRBV28	TRBJ2-7	ASSLVNSYEQY
TRBV5-1	TRBJ2-1	ASRTSLTTYNEQF
TRBV6-1	TRBJ2-7	ASSEAGTRRSYEQY
TRBV11-2	TRBJ1-2	ASSFQGASSSLLRGYT
TRBV5-1	TRBJ2-3	ASSSRMGDTQY
TRBV7-9	TRBJ2-3	ASRIRDPTDTQY
TRBV7-7	TRBJ1-4	AVLLGAGRNEKLF
TRBV5-1	TRBJ2-1	ASSLDPVANSYNEQF
TRBV7-8	TRBJ2-7	ASSSQGSSYEQY
TRBV4-1	TRBJ2-7	ASSQVVTAAYEQY
TRBV29-1	TRBJ1-6	SVLESGTGDSPLH
TRBV9	TRBJ2-7	ASGVALAGDYEQY
TRBV5-1	TRBJ2-3	ASSPLTTDTQY
TRBV27	TRBJ1-3	ASSLSAAPRDTIY